This is a list of T cell receptor beta chains from one sample in a study of shared clonotypes between healthy human individuals. Here immunoSEQ multiplex PCR was the method, and the copy in TCRdb shows in-frame clones only, minus some. The profile shows 640,000 or so clones, 72% of them singletons. Sample: memory CD4+ T cells sorted from blood. The receptors originated from a woman aged 25 to 39 in good health. CDR3s include the opening cysteine and the closing phenylalanine or tryptophan. The D gene is left open where the match is weak. For some rows the clone size is stated as once, few or many, or as a class when expanded; others skip it.

TRBJ1-1,-,-,TRBV7-9,CARERIGKGTEAFF,TGTGCCAGAGAACGGATAGGGAAAGGGACTGAAGCTTTCTTT
TRBJ1-1,-,-,TRBV12-5,CASGLGTRGEAFF,TGTGCTAGTGGTTTGGGTACCCGGGGGGAAGCTTTCTTT
TRBJ2-7,-,TRBD2,TRBV6-6,CASTPSGRGYEQYF,TGTGCCAGCACTCCTAGCGGCCGGGGCTACGAGCAGTACTTC
TRBJ1-4,-,-,TRBV6-1,CATQGFGTNEKLFF,TGTGCCACACAAGGGTTTGGAACTAATGAAAAACTGTTTTTT
TRBJ1-2,-,TRBD1,TRBV18,CASSPDRVYGYTF,TGTGCCAGCTCACCCGACAGGGTATATGGCTACACCTTC
TRBJ2-7,-,TRBD2,TRBV29-1,CSVVTSGRQVHEQYF,TGCAGCGTTGTAACTAGCGGGAGGCAGGTACACGAGCAGTACTTC
TRBJ2-5,-,-,TRBV28,CASSLQETQYF,TGTGCCAGCAGTTTACAGGAGACCCAGTACTTC
TRBJ2-3,-,TRBD2,TRBV6-5,CASSPRAGGRDTQYF,TGTGCCAGCAGTCCCAGGGCGGGAGGACGAGATACGCAGTATTTT
TRBJ1-1,medium-sized,-,TRBV7-8,CASSASTENTEAFF,TGTGCCAGCAGCGCCTCGACAGAGAACACTGAAGCTTTCTTT
TRBJ1-5,few,-,TRBV18,CASSDNRNQPQHF,TGTGCCAGCTCAGATAACAGGAATCAGCCCCAGCATTTT
TRBJ1-2,-,-,TRBV30,CAWRSTGAYGYTF,TGTGCCTGGAGATCGACAGGAGCCTATGGCTACACCTTC
TRBJ1-2,-,-,TRBV4-1,CASSQRDIANYGYTF,TGCGCCAGCAGCCAACGAGACATAGCCAATTATGGCTACACCTTC
TRBJ1-1,-,-,TRBV18,CASSPPTGHTEAFF,TGTGCCAGCTCACCACCTACAGGTCACACTGAAGCTTTCTTT
TRBJ2-2,-,TRBD2,TRBV4-1,CASSGIAGSNTGELFF,TGCGCCAGCAGCGGGATAGCGGGATCGAACACCGGGGAGCTGTTTTTT
TRBJ1-2,-,TRBD1,TRBV5-1,CASSFAGTGRYGYTF,TGCGCCAGCAGCTTCGCCGGGACAGGGCGATATGGCTACACCTTC
TRBJ2-3,-,-,TRBV29-1,CSVDRADTQYF,TGCAGCGTTGACAGGGCAGATACGCAGTATTTT
TRBJ1-3,-,-,TRBV5-1,CASSLDGNNYSGNTIYF,TGCGCCAGCAGCTTGGACGGGAACAATTACTCTGGAAACACCATATATTTT
TRBJ2-1,-,TRBD2,TRBV18,CASSPPAGDSYNEQFF,TGTGCCAGCTCACCACCGGCGGGGGACTCCTACAATGAGCAGTTCTTC
TRBJ2-5,-,-,TRBV29-1,CSVGMYQETQYF,TGCAGCGTTGGAATGTACCAAGAGACCCAGTACTTC
TRBJ2-1,many,-,TRBV21-1,CASNLLLAGRDEQFF,TGTGCCAGCAACCTTCTCCTGGCAGGGAGGGATGAGCAGTTCTTC
TRBJ1-4,-,-,TRBV11-2,CASSLPHESEKLFF,TGTGCCAGCAGCCTCCCCCACGAATCAGAAAAACTGTTTTTT
TRBJ1-3,once,-,TRBV9,CASSPPLGNTIYF,TGTGCCAGCAGCCCACCCCTGGGAAACACCATATATTTT
TRBJ1-4,-,-,TRBV15,CATSREGSDTTNEKLFF,TGTGCCACCAGCAGAGAGGGATCCGATACAACTAATGAAAAACTGTTTTTT
TRBJ2-6,few,-,TRBV7-9,CASSLGGATGANVLTF,TGTGCCAGCAGCTTAGGGGGGGCCACTGGGGCCAACGTCCTGACTTTC
TRBJ2-7,once,TRBD1,TRBV11-2,CASSLADRAPYEQYF,TGTGCCAGCAGCTTAGCCGACAGGGCCCCCTACGAGCAGTACTTC
TRBJ2-5,-,TRBD2,TRBV5-1,CASSLELAGGVETQYF,TGCGCCAGCAGCTTGGAACTAGCGGGAGGAGTGGAGACCCAGTACTTC
TRBJ2-5,once,TRBD1,TRBV2,CASKRDRDGETQYF,TGTGCCAGCAAAAGAGACAGGGACGGAGAGACCCAGTACTTC
TRBJ2-1,-,TRBD2,TRBV7-9,CASSPRASGRGNEQFF,TGTGCCAGCAGCCCAAGGGCTAGCGGGAGGGGCAATGAGCAGTTCTTC
TRBJ1-1,-,-,TRBV19,CASSLRGEGPVEAFF,TGTGCCAGTAGTCTGCGCGGGGAAGGACCGGTTGAAGCTTTCTTT
TRBJ2-7,-,TRBD2,TRBV28,CASSFRYSGRLYEQYF,TGTGCCAGCAGTTTCCGATATAGCGGGAGGTTATACGAGCAGTACTTC
TRBJ1-5,few,-,TRBV5-6,CASSLRTNQPQHF,TGTGCCAGCAGCTTGAGGACCAATCAGCCCCAGCATTTT
TRBJ1-1,-,TRBD1,TRBV30,CAWSTGQGAAEAFF,TGTGCCTGGAGTACGGGACAGGGGGCTGCTGAAGCTTTCTTT
TRBJ1-6,once,TRBD1,TRBV28,CASSDRGNSPLHF,TGTGCCAGCAGCGACAGGGGGAATTCACCCCTCCACTTT
TRBJ2-5,-,TRBD2,TRBV10-3,CAINPGTSGRVETQYF,TGTGCCATCAACCCCGGGACTAGCGGGAGAGTAGAGACCCAGTACTTC
TRBJ1-2,-,-,TRBV7-9,CASGLSENYGYTF,TGTGCCAGCGGCCTCAGTGAAAACTATGGCTACACCTTC
TRBJ2-1,once,-,TRBV7-6,CASSWGLQYNEQFF,TGTGCCAGCAGCTGGGGACTGCAATACAATGAGCAGTTCTTC
TRBJ2-6,-,-,TRBV6-5,CASSYRTAGANVLTF,TGTGCCAGCAGTTACCGGACAGCCGGGGCCAACGTCCTGACTTTC
TRBJ2-2,-,-,TRBV27,CASSAGWGTGELFF,TGTGCCAGTTCCGCGGGTTGGGGCACCGGGGAGCTGTTTTTT
TRBJ2-2,once,TRBD2,TRBV30,CAWSPGLAGVRYTGELFF,TGTGCCTGGAGTCCGGGACTAGCGGGAGTTAGATACACCGGGGAGCTGTTTTTT
TRBJ1-1,-,-,TRBV19,CASSIARDREAFF,TGTGCCAGTAGTATAGCCCGGGACCGTGAAGCTTTCTTT
TRBJ2-3,-,TRBD2,TRBV9,CASSVRGGDRVDTQYF,TGTGCCAGCAGCGTAAGGGGAGGGGATAGAGTGGATACGCAGTATTTT
TRBJ1-5,-,-,TRBV2,CATKGTVNQPQHF,TGTGCCACCAAGGGGACCGTAAATCAGCCCCAGCATTTT
TRBJ2-3,-,TRBD1,TRBV6-5,CASSYRGRGEDTQYF,TGTGCCAGCAGCTACAGGGGACGTGGTGAAGATACGCAGTATTTT
TRBJ1-2,-,-,TRBV28,CASSTGFGYTF,TGTGCCAGCAGTACAGGGTTTGGCTACACCTTC
TRBJ2-3,many,-,TRBV5-4,CASSWTAGTQYF,TGTGCCAGCAGTTGGACAGCCGGTACGCAGTATTTT
TRBJ1-4,-,-,TRBV4-2,CASSLSWGGEKLFF,TGTGCCAGCAGCCTATCCTGGGGAGGAGAAAAACTGTTTTTT
TRBJ1-5,-,-,TRBV7-9,CASSRGNQPQHF,TGTGCCAGCAGCCGGGGGAATCAGCCCCAGCATTTT
TRBJ1-4,-,-,TRBV19,CASRDFYNEKLFF,TGTGCCAGTCGAGATTTTTATAATGAAAAACTGTTTTTT
TRBJ2-7,few,TRBD1,TRBV19,CASAKGQVAYEQYF,TGTGCCAGTGCCAAGGGACAGGTCGCCTACGAGCAGTACTTC
TRBJ2-6,-,-,TRBV18,CASSPQFGANVLTF,TGTGCCAGCTCACCTCAGTTTGGGGCCAACGTCCTGACTTTC
TRBJ1-5,-,-,TRBV15,CATSRELTGPQPQHF,TGTGCCACCAGCAGAGAACTAACAGGTCCGCAGCCCCAGCATTTT
TRBJ1-1,once,-,TRBV29-1,CSVQQQNTEAFF,TGCAGCGTACAACAGCAGAACACTGAAGCTTTCTTT
TRBJ1-1,-,-,TRBV7-9,CASSLRGFEAFF,TGTGCCAGCAGCTTAAGGGGATTTGAAGCTTTCTTT